Listed here is a single T cell receptor (beta chain). What it recognizes is unknown. The protocol was immunoSEQ multiplex PCR, while the TCRdb copy is restricted to in-frame clones and leaves out a portion. Of fewer than 5,500 clones in the sample, approximately 78% were seen once. This entry comes from a study of T cell repertoires in ileal Crohn's disease. The wider study: Every patient was operated on for stricturing (roughly 61%) or penetrating (approximately 40%) complications. Study conclusions and caveats: Mucosal expansions were suggested to be mainly CD8 T cells. Endoscopic recurrence occurred in every patient whose clonality exceeded 26.8%.

CDR3 length: 15 amino acids. V lost 0 bases, J lost 3 bases, and 8 bases lay in between. Germline V gives CDR1 ENHRY, CDR2 SYGVKD. The receptor was isolated from an adult with Crohn's disease. The genes are TRBV10-3 and TRBJ2-2; a possible D gene is TRBD2 (6 bases). The sample taken for sequencing was ileal tissue. The CDR3, as DNA: TGTGCCATCAGTGAGTCGGGGGGAGACACCGGGGAGCTGTTTTTT. Protein product: CAISESGGDTGELFF.